Below, 30 T cell receptor beta chains from the same sample are listed, as sequenced in a study of regulatory dendritic cells for organ transplantation. Allogeneic regulatory or mature dendritic cells were co-cultured for less than six days with CFSE-labeled sorted T cells at 1:10. Which antigens these TCRs recognize remains unknown. The protocol was immunoSEQ multiplex PCR, while the TCRdb copy is restricted to in-frame clones and leaves out a portion. The data show under 15,000 clones, 60% to 80% seen once. Sequenced material: naive CD4+ T cells from blood cultured with regulatory dendritic cells. Subset denoted: CD45RA+ naive T cells. The receptors were gathered from a human donor in good health.

The V and J genes are TRBV27 and TRBJ2-3; 7 nucleotides agree with TRBD2. V trimming: 3 bases; J trimming: 2 bases; junction bases outside the gene matches: 8. This CDR3 region has 16 residues. In germline, CDR1 is MNHEY, CDR2 SMNVEV (reference sequence). The CDR3 loop is CASSFKFAGATDTQYF. CDR3 nucleotides: TGTGCCAGCAGTTTCAAATTCGCGGGAGCCACAGATACGCAGTATTTT.

CDR3 coding DNA: TGTGCCAGCAGTTTGACAGGCTATAACACCGGGGAGCTGTTTTTT. It translates to CASSLTGYNTGELFF. The chain links TRBV6-5 to TRBJ2-2, with D perhaps TRBD1 (6 bases). This CDR3 has 15 amino acids. Germline CDR1 MNHEY, CDR2 SVGAGI. V lost 4 bases, J lost 2 bases, and 11 bases lay in between.

The rearrangement uses TRBV7-6 and TRBJ2-5, with no clear D. The CDR3 length is 13 residues. V was pared by 2 bases and J by 4 bases, with 8 bases between. Germline V lookup: CDR1 SGHVS, CDR2 FNYEAQ. This chain's CDR3 is CASSLPPGETQYF. Written as DNA, the CDR3 is TGTGCCAGCAGCTTACCCCCAGGAGAGACCCAGTACTTC.

This clone turned up a few times. The rearrangement uses TRBV7-2 and TRBJ2-7, with TRBD1 identical over 9 bases. CDR1 SGHTA and CDR2 FQGNSA come from the germline V gene. V gave up 5 bases and J gave up 6 bases; unmatched junction bases: 2. The CDR3 contains 12 residues. Here the CDR3 DNA reads TGTGCCAGCAGCCGGACAGGGGTCGAGCAGTACTTC. Its protein is CASSRTGVEQYF.

The chain joins TRBV29-1 to TRBJ2-7; 7 bases match TRBD2. J was trimmed by 4 bases and V by 0 bases; bases with no gene match: 9. Germline V gene lookup returns CDR1 SQVTM and CDR2 ANQGSEA. The CDR3 sequence is 15 residues long. For the CDR3, the DNA is TGCAGCGTTGAAGATCGAAAGCGGGGTTCTTACGAGCAGTACTTC. This codes for CSVEDRKRGSYEQYF.

The rearrangement joins TRBV18 to TRBJ2-1, with TRBD2 matching over 8 bases. CDR1 is KGHSH and CDR2 is LQKENI in the germline V gene. V lost 3 bases and J lost 5; bases outside the gene matches: 15. The CDR3 is 18 residues long. CDR3 nucleotides: TGTGCCAGCTCACCCCGGCGCACACGGGGGGGAGTTAACAATGAGCAGTTCTTC. Encoded protein: CASSPRRTRGGVNNEQFF.

V usage is TRBV27 and J usage is TRBJ2-2; 8 bases are shared with TRBD1. The germline gives CDR1 MNHEY, CDR2 SMNVEV (reference sequence). V trimming: 6 bases; J trimming: 3 bases; junction bases outside the gene matches: 6. This CDR3 is 15 amino acids long. The chain's CDR3 is CASRLGQGYTGELFF. Written as DNA, the CDR3 is TGTGCCAGCAGACTCGGACAGGGATACACCGGGGAGCTGTTTTTT.

The chain carries TRBV6-5 and TRBJ1-5; 10 bases fit TRBD1. CDR1 is MNHEY, CDR2 SVGAGI, per germline. The CDR3 totals 14 residues. After removal of 6 bases from V and 7 bases from J, the junction contained 6 bases not matched to a gene. The CDR3 loop reads CASSQGQGIQPQHF. In DNA, the CDR3 is TGTGCCAGCAGCCAGGGACAGGGGATCCAGCCCCAGCATTTT.

This chain connects TRBV7-2 to TRBJ1-1; possibly TRBD1 for D (6 bases). Germline CDR1 SGHTA, CDR2 FQGNSA. Trimming removed 5 bases from V and 1 base from J, with 11 bases in between. There are 14 residues in the CDR3. In nucleotides, the CDR3 is TGTGCCAGCAGCAGACAGGCCAGGAACACTGAAGCTTTCTTT. This translates into CASSRQARNTEAFF.

This clone has just a few counts. The chain has TRBV7-9 and TRBJ2-7; 7 positions match TRBD2. Trimming cost V 4 bases and J 3 bases; bases outside gene matches: 3. The CDR3 contains 13 residues. Germline CDR1 and CDR2: SEHNR and FQNEAQ (reference sequence). For the CDR3, the DNA is TGTGCCAGCAGCTCGAGCGGGATCTACGAGCAGTACTTC. Translated, it gives CASSSSGIYEQYF.

V is TRBV5-4 and J is TRBJ1-1; D not certain. Germline-derived CDR1 and CDR2 are SGHNT and YYREEE (reference sequence). Between the trimmed V and J ends, which lost 4 bases and 5 bases, there was a span of 18 bases. The CDR3 is 15 residues long. CDR3 sequence (DNA): TGTGCCAGCAGCCTGCCGGACTGGGAGGATACTGAAGCTTTCTTT. Translation gives CASSLPDWEDTEAFF.

This clone has just a few counts. The chain couples TRBV9 to TRBJ1-3, with D possibly TRBD1 on 5 matching bases. The germline gives CDR1 SGDLS, CDR2 YYNGEE. The V end was cut by 4 bases, the J end by 4 bases, with 15 bases between. The CDR3 spans 15 residues. Written as DNA, the CDR3 is TGTGCCAGCAGCCTCGACCAGGGAGGAGGAAACACCATATATTTT. It codes for CASSLDQGGGNTIYF.

The V and J genes are TRBV29-1 and TRBJ1-2, with D maybe TRBD1 (6 bases). There are 13 residues in the CDR3. CDR1 is SQVTM, CDR2 ANQGSEA, per germline. Trimming removed 3 bases at V and 4 bases at J, with 12 bases between. DNA for the CDR3: TGCAGCGTTGAGCGGGGGGGCCTCTATGGCTACACCTTC. Its translation is CSVERGGLYGYTF.

This chain links TRBV7-8 with TRBJ1-3; TRBD1 aligns across 7 bases. Unmatched junction bases numbered 7, after V lost 5 bases and J lost 0 bases. Germline V gene data show CDR1 as SGHVS and CDR2 as FQNEAQ. CDR3 size: 16 residues. As DNA, the CDR3 is TGTGCCAGCAGCCCCGGGACAGTCAACTCTGGAAACACCATATATTTT. This codes for CASSPGTVNSGNTIYF.

The V gene is TRBV5-4, the J gene TRBJ2-5; maybe TRBD1 (6 bases). Germline V gene sequence: CDR1 SGHNT, CDR2 YYREEE (reference sequence). The ends were cut back, 0 bases at V and 4 bases at J, with 16 bases in the middle. The CDR3 length is 16 residues. CDR3 sequence: CASSLEGGMVLETQYF. Written as DNA, the CDR3 is TGTGCCAGCAGCTTGGAAGGGGGAATGGTCTTAGAGACCCAGTACTTC.

The genes are TRBV7-8 and TRBJ1-4, with a tentative D call TRBD1 (6 bases). The CDR3 has 12 amino acids. Germline V gene lookup returns CDR1 SGHVS and CDR2 FQNEAQ. Trimming pared 5 bases from V and 17 bases from J, leaving 18 bases between. The CDR3 here is CASSNPETGAFF. CDR3 DNA: TGTGCCAGCAGCAACCCCGAGACAGGAGCTTTTTTT. Full variable domain (outside the CDR3, taken from reference TRBV7-8 and TRBJ1-4): GAGVSQSPRYKVAKRGQDVALRCDPISGHVSLFWYQQALGQGPEFLTYFQNEAQLDKSGLPSDRFFAERPEGSVSTLKIQRTQQEDSAVYLCASSNPETGAFFGSGTQLSVL.

The chain joins TRBV5-1 to TRBJ2-1; TRBD1 aligns across 7 bases. The CDR3 extends over 16 amino acids. The V segment lost 0 bases and the J segment 6 bases; nucleotides outside the gene matches: 9. Germline-derived CDR1 and CDR2 are SGHRS and YFSETQ. The CDR3 loop is CASSLGYTGVGNEQFF. CDR3 bases: TGCGCCAGCAGCTTGGGGTACACAGGGGTTGGCAATGAGCAGTTCTTC.

The J gene is TRBJ2-2, the V gene TRBV6-6; perhaps TRBD2 as D (6 bases). CDR3 length: 15 residues. V was trimmed by 0 bases and J by 6 bases, leaving 11 bases between them. Germline CDR1 reads MNHNY; CDR2 reads SVGAGI (reference sequence). The chain's CDR3 is CASSYSTGGAGELFF. The CDR3 DNA is TGTGCCAGCAGTTACTCGACTGGAGGGGCCGGGGAGCTGTTTTTT.

The V gene is TRBV7-9, the J gene TRBJ2-3, with 10 bases matching TRBD1. The CDR3 consists of 15 residues. V lost 6 bases to trimming and J lost 1 base; unmatched junction nucleotides: 4. In germline, CDR1 is SEHNR, CDR2 FQNEAQ (reference sequence). CDR3 bases: TGTGCCAGCAGAGGGGACAGGGGAGGCACAGATACGCAGTATTTT. This sequence encodes CASRGDRGGTDTQYF.

This rearrangement joins TRBV7-2 to TRBJ1-1; a possible D gene is TRBD1 (5 bases). V was shortened by 6 bases and J by 3 bases, with 8 bases between the two germline ends. Germline values: CDR1 SGHTA, CDR2 FQGNSA. The CDR3 totals 12 residues. The CDR3 reads CASRSGYTEAFF. In nucleotides, the CDR3 is TGTGCCAGCAGGTCAGGGTACACTGAAGCTTTCTTT.

This clone turned up a few times. V gene TRBV5-1 combines with J gene TRBJ1-6; maybe TRBD1 (5 bases). With 0 bases removed from V and 10 bases from J, the gap between germline ends came to 14 bases. The CDR3 is 15 residues long. Germline values: CDR1 SGHRS, CDR2 YFSETQ. The CDR3 loop is CASSLAGQGRSPLHF. In nucleotides, the CDR3 is TGCGCCAGCAGCTTGGCCGGGCAGGGAAGGTCACCCCTCCACTTT.

J is TRBJ2-3 and V is TRBV5-4; 9 positions match TRBD1. CDR1 and CDR2 from the germline V gene are SGHNT and YYREEE (reference sequence). The CDR3 spans 16 residues. The trim removed 6 bases at V and 4 bases at J, leaving 12 bases unmatched. The CDR3 region has the DNA TGTGCCAGCACCGACGCCGGGACAGGGAGGGCAGATACGCAGTATTTT. Translated: CASTDAGTGRADTQYF.

The chain couples TRBV10-1 to TRBJ2-1; the match to TRBD2 covers 7 bases. Unmatched junction bases numbered 4, after V lost 7 bases and J lost 7 bases. Looked up from germline, CDR1 is WNHNN and CDR2 is SYGVQD (reference sequence). This CDR3 contains 12 residues. The chain's CDR3 is CASIVSGNEQFF. As DNA, the CDR3 is TGCGCCAGCATTGTTAGCGGGAATGAGCAGTTCTTC.

The chain recombines TRBV7-9 with TRBJ2-7, with 9 bases fitting TRBD2. The CDR3 covers 15 residues. The germline gives CDR1 SEHNR, CDR2 FQNEAQ (reference sequence). V trimming: 6 bases; J trimming: 6 bases; junction bases outside the gene matches: 12. The DNA of the CDR3 is TGTGCCAGCAGTCGTAGCGGGGGCCCTGGCGGCGAGCAGTACTTC. Protein: CASSRSGGPGGEQYF.

The chain recombines TRBV18 with TRBJ2-1, with 10 bases aligning to TRBD2. This CDR3 contains 15 residues. The V and J ends lost 6 bases and 5 bases, in that order; junction bases with no gene match: 7. CDR1 and CDR2 (germline): KGHSH, LQKENI. The DNA for the CDR3 is TGTGCCAGCTCGCTACAGGGACTAGCGAACAATGAGCAGTTCTTC. The encoded protein is CASSLQGLANNEQFF.

The chain links TRBV2 to TRBJ2-1; 12 bases match TRBD2. CDR3 size: 15 residues. Germline V gene data show CDR1 as SNHLY and CDR2 as FYNNEI. J lost 10 bases, V lost 4 bases, and 8 bases had no gene match. CDR3 sequence (DNA): TGTGCCAGCAGTGCCCTAGCGGGGGGGCAGGACGAGCAGTTCTTC. Translation: CASSALAGGQDEQFF.

The chain has TRBV6-4 and TRBJ1-1, with 10 positions matching TRBD1. In germline, CDR1 is MRHNA, CDR2 SNTAGT. CDR3 length: 14 residues. J was trimmed by 3 bases and V by 5 bases; bases with no gene match: 3. In DNA, the CDR3 is TGTGCCAGCAGTTGGACAGGGGGGGACACTGAAGCTTTCTTT. It is translated as CASSWTGGDTEAFF.

V gene TRBV5-1 combines with J gene TRBJ1-2, with 7 bases fitting TRBD1. Germline lookup yields CDR1 SGHRS and CDR2 YFSETQ. V trimming: 3 bases; J trimming: 2 bases; junction bases outside the gene matches: 10. The CDR3 is made up of 16 amino acids. CDR3 coding DNA: TGCGCCAGCAGCTCGGGGGACAGAGGTCCAAACTATGGCTACACCTTC. It is translated as CASSSGDRGPNYGYTF.

This chain connects TRBV18 to TRBJ1-3, with a weak D call TRBD1 (6 bases). The CDR3 loop spans 14 amino acids. CDR1 is KGHSH, CDR2 LQKENI, per germline. V lost 5 bases and J 0 bases, leaving 8 bases between the germline ends. The CDR3 sequence is CASSSGHSGNTIYF. The CDR3 bases are TGTGCCAGCTCATCGGGACACTCTGGAAACACCATATATTTT.

The rearrangement uses TRBV11-2 and TRBJ1-1; D gene ambiguous. V was cut by 1 base and J by 6 bases, with 9 bases left in between. Germline lookup yields CDR1 SGHAT and CDR2 FQNNGV. The CDR3 is 13 residues long. The CDR3 sequence is CASSLVQISEAFF. The CDR3, as DNA: TGTGCCAGCAGCTTAGTCCAGATTTCTGAAGCTTTCTTT.